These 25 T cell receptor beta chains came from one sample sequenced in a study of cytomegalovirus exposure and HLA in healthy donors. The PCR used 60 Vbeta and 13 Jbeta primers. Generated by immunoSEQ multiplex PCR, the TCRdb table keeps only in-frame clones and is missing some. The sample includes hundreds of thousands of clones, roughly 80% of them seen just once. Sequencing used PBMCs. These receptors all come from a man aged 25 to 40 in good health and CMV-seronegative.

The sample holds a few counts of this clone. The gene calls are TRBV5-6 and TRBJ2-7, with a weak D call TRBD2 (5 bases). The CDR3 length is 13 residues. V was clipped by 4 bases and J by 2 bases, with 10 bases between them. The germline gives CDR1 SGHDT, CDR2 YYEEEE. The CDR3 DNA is TGTGCCAGCAGCCGGGATTCCCCCTACGAGCAGTACTTC. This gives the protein CASSRDSPYEQYF.

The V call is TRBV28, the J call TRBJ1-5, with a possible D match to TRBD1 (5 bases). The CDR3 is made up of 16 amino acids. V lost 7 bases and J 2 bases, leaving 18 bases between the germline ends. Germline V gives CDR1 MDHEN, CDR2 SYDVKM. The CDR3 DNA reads TGTGCCAGCAATTCGCCTCAGGGCAGTGGCAATCAGCCCCAGCATTTT. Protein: CASNSPQGSGNQPQHF.

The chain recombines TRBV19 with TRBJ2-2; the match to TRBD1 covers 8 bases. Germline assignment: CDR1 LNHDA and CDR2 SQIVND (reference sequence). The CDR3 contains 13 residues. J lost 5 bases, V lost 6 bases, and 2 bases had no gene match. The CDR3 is CASRQGATGELFF. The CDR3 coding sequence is TGTGCCAGTAGGCAGGGGGCGACCGGGGAGCTGTTTTTT.

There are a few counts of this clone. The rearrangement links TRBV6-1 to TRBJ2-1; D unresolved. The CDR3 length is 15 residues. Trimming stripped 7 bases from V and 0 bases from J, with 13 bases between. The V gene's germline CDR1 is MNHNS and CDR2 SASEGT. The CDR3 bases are TGTGCCAGCAATCCCCGACTTAGCTCCTACAATGAGCAGTTCTTC. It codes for CASNPRLSSYNEQFF.

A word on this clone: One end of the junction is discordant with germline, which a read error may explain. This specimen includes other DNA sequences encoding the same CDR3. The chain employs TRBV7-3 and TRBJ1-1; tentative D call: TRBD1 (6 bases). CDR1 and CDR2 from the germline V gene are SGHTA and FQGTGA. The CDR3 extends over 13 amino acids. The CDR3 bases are TGTGCCAGCAGCTTTCTGGGGGACACTGAAGCCTTCTTT. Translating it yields CASSFLGDTEAFF.

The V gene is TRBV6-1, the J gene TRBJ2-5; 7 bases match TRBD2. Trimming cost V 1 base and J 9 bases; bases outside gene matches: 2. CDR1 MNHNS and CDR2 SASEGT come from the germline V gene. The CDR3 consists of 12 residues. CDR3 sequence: CASSEVGGAQYF. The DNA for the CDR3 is TGTGCCAGCAGTGAAGTGGGAGGGGCCCAGTACTTC.

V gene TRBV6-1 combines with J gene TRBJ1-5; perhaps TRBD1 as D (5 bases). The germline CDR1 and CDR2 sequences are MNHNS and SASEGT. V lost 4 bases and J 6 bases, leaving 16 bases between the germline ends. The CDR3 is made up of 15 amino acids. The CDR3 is CASSVSRSQGQPQHF. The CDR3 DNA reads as TGTGCCAGCAGTGTCAGCCGGTCTCAGGGTCAGCCCCAGCATTTT.

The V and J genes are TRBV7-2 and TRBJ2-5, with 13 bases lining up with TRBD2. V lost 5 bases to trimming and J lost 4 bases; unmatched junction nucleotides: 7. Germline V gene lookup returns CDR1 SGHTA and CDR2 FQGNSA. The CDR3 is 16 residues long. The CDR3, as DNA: TGTGCCAGCAGCCCGGAACTAGCGGGGGGGCCAGAGACCCAGTACTTC. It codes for CASSPELAGGPETQYF.

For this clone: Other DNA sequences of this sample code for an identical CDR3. CDR3 in DNA: TGCGCCAGCAGCCAAGATGGCACCGTCTGGAACACTGAAGCTTTCTTT. Amino acid sequence: CASSQDGTVWNTEAFF. The V gene is TRBV4-1, the J gene TRBJ1-1; D call uncertain. The CDR3 is 16 residues long. V gave up 0 bases and J gave up 1 base, with 12 bases separating them. From germline, CDR1 is MGHRA and CDR2 YSYEKL.

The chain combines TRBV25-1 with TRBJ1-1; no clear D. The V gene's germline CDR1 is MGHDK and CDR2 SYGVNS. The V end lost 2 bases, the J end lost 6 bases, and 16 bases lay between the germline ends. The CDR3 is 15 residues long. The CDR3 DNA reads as TGTGCCAGCAGTGAAGATCTAAGTGGGCTCGCTGAAGCTTTCTTT. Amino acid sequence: CASSEDLSGLAEAFF. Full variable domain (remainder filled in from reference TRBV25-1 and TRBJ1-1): EADIYQTPRYLVIGTGKKITLECSQTMGHDKMYWYQQDPGMELHLIHYSYGVNSTEKGDLSSESTVSRIRTEHFPLTLESARPSHTSQYLCASSEDLSGLAEAFFGQGTRLTVV.

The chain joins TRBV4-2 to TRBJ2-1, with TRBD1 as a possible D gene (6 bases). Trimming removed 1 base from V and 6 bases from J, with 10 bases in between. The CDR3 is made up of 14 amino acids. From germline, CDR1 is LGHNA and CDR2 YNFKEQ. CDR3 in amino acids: CASSQGGLANEQFF. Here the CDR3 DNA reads TGTGCCAGCAGCCAAGGGGGGCTAGCCAATGAGCAGTTCTTC.

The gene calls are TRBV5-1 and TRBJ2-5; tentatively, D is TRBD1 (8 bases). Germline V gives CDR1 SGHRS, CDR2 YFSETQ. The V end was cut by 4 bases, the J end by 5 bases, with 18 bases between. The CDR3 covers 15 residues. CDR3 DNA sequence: TGCGCCAGCAGCGCAGGACTACAGGGGGGGGAGACCCAGTACTTC. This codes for CASSAGLQGGETQYF.

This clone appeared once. This CDR3 reads CSARGADGYTF. CDR3 DNA sequence: TGCAGCGCTCGCGGGGCTGATGGCTACACCTTC. This rearrangement joins TRBV29-1 to TRBJ1-2, with a possible D match to TRBD1 (5 bases). This CDR3 has 11 amino acids. Germline CDR1 is SQVTM and CDR2 is ANQGSEA. Between the trimmed V and J ends, which lost 7 bases and 6 bases, there was a span of 12 bases. Complete variable domain (other parts from reference TRBV29-1 and TRBJ1-2): SAVISQKPSRDICQRGTSLTIQCQVDSQVTMMFWYRQQPGQSLTLIATANQGSEATYESGFVIDKFPISRPNLTFSTLTVSNMSPEDSSIYLCSARGADGYTFGSGTRLTVV.

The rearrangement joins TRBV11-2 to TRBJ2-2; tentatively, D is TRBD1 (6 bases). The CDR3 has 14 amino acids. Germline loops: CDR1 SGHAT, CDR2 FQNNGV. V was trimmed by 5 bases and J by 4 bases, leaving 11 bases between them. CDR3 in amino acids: CASSHPRGTGELFF. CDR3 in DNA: TGTGCCAGCAGCCACCCCAGGGGCACCGGGGAGCTGTTTTTT. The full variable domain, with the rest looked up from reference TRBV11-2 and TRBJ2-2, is EAGVAQSPRYKIIEKRQSVAFWCNPISGHATLYWYQQILGQGPKLLIQFQNNGVVDDSQLPKDRFSAERLKGVDSTLKIQPAKLEDSAVYLCASSHPRGTGELFFGEGSRLTVL.

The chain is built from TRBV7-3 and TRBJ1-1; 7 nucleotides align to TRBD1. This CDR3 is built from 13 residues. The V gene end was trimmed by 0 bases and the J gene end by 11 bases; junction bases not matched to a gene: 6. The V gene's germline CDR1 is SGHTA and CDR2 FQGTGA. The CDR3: CASSLTKGATAFF. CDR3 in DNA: TGTGCCAGCAGCTTAACGAAGGGGGCGACGGCTTTCTTT.

The CDR3 DNA is TGCGCCAGCAGCTTGGAGTCACTTTCACCCCTCCACTTT. Its protein is CASSLESLSPLHF. This chain links TRBV5-1 with TRBJ1-6; D unclear. CDR3 size: 13 residues. Germline assignment: CDR1 SGHRS and CDR2 YFSETQ. Deletions cut 0 bases from V and 9 bases from J, with 7 bases between. The whole variable domain, filled in from reference TRBV5-1 and TRBJ1-6, reads KAGVTQTPRYLIKTRGQQVTLSCSPISGHRSVSWYQQTPGQGLQFLFEYFSETQRNKGNFPGRFSGRQFSNSRSEMNVSTLELGDSALYLCASSLESLSPLHFGNGTRLTVT.

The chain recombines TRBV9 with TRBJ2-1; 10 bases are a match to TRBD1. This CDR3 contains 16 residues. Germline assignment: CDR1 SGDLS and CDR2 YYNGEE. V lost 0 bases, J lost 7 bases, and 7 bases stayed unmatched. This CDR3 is CASSVAGQGFRNEQFF. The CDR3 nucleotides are TGTGCCAGCAGCGTAGCGGGACAGGGGTTCAGGAATGAGCAGTTCTTC.

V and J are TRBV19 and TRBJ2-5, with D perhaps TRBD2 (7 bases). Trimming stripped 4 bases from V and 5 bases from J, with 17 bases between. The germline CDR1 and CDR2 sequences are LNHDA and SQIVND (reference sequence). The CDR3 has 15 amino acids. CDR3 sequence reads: CASSNLRGARETQYF. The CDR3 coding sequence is TGTGCCAGTAGTAACCTTCGGGGGGCCCGGGAGACCCAGTACTTC.

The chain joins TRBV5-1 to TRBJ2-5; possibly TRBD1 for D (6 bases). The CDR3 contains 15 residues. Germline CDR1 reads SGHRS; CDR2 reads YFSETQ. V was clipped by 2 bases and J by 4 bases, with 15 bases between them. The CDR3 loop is CASSFSDRRVETQYF. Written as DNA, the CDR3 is TGCGCCAGCAGCTTCTCGGACAGAAGGGTAGAGACCCAGTACTTC.

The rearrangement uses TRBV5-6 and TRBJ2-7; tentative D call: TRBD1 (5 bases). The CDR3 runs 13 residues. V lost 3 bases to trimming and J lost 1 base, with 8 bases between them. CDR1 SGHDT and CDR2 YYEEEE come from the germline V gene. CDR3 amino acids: CASSSGRSYEQYF. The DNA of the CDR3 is TGTGCCAGCAGCTCAGGGCGGTCCTACGAGCAGTACTTC. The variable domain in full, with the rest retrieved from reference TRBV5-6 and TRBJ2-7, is DAGVTQSPTHLIKTRGQQVTLRCSPKSGHDTVSWYQQALGQGPQFIFQYYEEEERQRGNFPDRFSGHQFPNYSSELNVNALLLGDSALYLCASSSGRSYEQYFGPGTRLTVT.

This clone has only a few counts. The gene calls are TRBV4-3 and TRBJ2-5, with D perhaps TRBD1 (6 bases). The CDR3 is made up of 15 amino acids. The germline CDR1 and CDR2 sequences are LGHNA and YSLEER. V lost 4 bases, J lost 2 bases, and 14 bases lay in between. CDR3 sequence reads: CASSPITGLQETQYF. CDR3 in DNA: TGCGCCAGCAGCCCTATTACAGGGCTTCAAGAGACCCAGTACTTC.

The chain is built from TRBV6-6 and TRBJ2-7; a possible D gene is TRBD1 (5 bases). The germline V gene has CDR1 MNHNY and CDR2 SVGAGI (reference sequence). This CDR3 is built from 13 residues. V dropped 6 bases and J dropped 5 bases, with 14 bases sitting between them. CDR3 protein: CASSQTGFHEQYF. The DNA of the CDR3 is TGTGCCAGCAGCCAAACAGGATTCCACGAGCAGTACTTC.

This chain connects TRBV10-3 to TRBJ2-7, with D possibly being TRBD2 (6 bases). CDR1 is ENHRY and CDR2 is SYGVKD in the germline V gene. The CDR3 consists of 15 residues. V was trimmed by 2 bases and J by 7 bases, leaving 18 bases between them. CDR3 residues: CAISETEGPLVEQYF. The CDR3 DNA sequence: TGTGCCATCAGTGAGACGGAGGGGCCGCTTGTGGAGCAGTACTTC.

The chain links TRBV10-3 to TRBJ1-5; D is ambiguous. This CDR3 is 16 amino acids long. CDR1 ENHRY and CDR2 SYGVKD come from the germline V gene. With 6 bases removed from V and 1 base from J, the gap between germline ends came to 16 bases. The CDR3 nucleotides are TGTGCCATCAGCGCCTCCGGCCCAGCGAGCAATCAGCCCCAGCATTTT. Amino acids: CAISASGPASNQPQHF.

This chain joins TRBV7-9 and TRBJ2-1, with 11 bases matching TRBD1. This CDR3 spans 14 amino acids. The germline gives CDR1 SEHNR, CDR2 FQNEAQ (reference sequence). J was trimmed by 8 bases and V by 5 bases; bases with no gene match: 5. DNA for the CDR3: TGTGCCAGCAGCCCCGGACAGGGGGCAGATGAGCAGTTCTTC. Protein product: CASSPGQGADEQFF.